Listed here are 32 T cell receptor beta chains from one sample, sequenced in a study of monozygotic twins with inflammatory bowel disease. TCRdb reprocessed the 5' RACE reads and reports one entry per CDR3 protein, with no DNA. Its table lists around 410,000 distinct CDR3 sequences. Sequenced: blood. The receptors stem from a human donor with ulcerative colitis or Crohn's disease, or a healthy co-twin of an affected twin (not recorded which).

The chain is built from TRBV15 and TRBJ2-7; TCRdb calls TRBD1, which cannot be checked without DNA. CDR1 is LNHNV and CDR2 is YYDKDF in the germline V gene (reference sequence). The CDR3 contains 15 residues. The CDR3 reads CATSREGTATYEQYF.

The chain uses TRBV15 and TRBJ1-5. The CDR3 extends over 14 amino acids. Germline values: CDR1 LNHNV, CDR2 YYDKDF (reference sequence). The CDR3 spells CATSRDRFNQPQHF.

The chain carries TRBV12-3 or TRBV12-4 and TRBJ1-5. This CDR3 has 14 amino acids. The CDR3 loop is CASSLAHTNQPQHF.

The chain uses TRBV11-2 and TRBJ2-1; lacking DNA, the TRBD1 call made by TCRdb goes unchecked. Germline values: CDR1 SGHAT, CDR2 FQNNGV. This CDR3 has 16 amino acids. The CDR3 region is CASSLELTGGASEQFF. The whole variable domain, remainder taken from reference TRBV11-2 and TRBJ2-1, is EAGVAQSPRYKIIEKRQSVAFWCNPISGHATLYWYQQILGQGPKLLIQFQNNGVVDDSQLPKDRFSAERLKGVDSTLKIQPAKLEDSAVYLCASSLELTGGASEQFFGPGTRLTVL.

The chain carries TRBV5-1 and TRBJ2-2; no DNA is available, so the TRBD1 call from TCRdb remains unchecked. This CDR3 is built from 15 residues. The germline gives CDR1 SGHRS, CDR2 YFSETQ. The CDR3 sequence: CASSLVPGEIGELFF.

J is TRBJ2-1 and V is TRBV5-4. The CDR3 extends over 14 amino acids. Germline CDR1 and CDR2: SGHNT and YYREEE (reference sequence). CDR3 sequence reads: CASSSLGVGNEQFF.

The chain combines TRBV18 with TRBJ2-3. The CDR3 runs 14 residues. Looked up from germline, CDR1 is KGHSH and CDR2 is LQKENI. CDR3 sequence: CASSGGTSQDTQYF.

The chain employs TRBV28 and TRBJ1-5. The CDR3 loop spans 18 amino acids. Per germline, CDR1 MDHEN and CDR2 SYDVKM. The CDR3: CASSPYKDGEHSNQPQHF. The whole variable domain, remainder taken from reference TRBV28 and TRBJ1-5, is DVKVTQSSRYLVKRTGEKVFLECVQDMDHENMFWYRQDPGLGLRLIYFSYDVKMKEKGDIPEGYSVSREKKERFSLILESASTNQTSMYLCASSPYKDGEHSNQPQHFGDGTRLSIL.

This CDR3 reads CASRLRGSGGRNEQFF. The chain recombines TRBV12-3 or TRBV12-4 with TRBJ2-1; the D call of TRBD2 rests on TCRdb alone, since no DNA is present to check it. CDR3 length: 16 residues.

The V and J genes are TRBV28 and TRBJ2-3; the TRBD1 assignment by TCRdb is unverifiable without DNA. The CDR3 contains 14 residues. CDR1 is MDHEN and CDR2 is SYDVKM in the germline V gene. The CDR3 sequence: CASSEGGLADTQYF.

V and J are TRBV5-1 and TRBJ2-5. This CDR3 region has 13 residues. CDR1 is SGHRS and CDR2 is YFSETQ in the germline V gene. CDR3 sequence: CASSLTIDATQYF. The full variable domain, with the rest looked up from reference TRBV5-1 and TRBJ2-5, is KAGVTQTPRYLIKTRGQQVTLSCSPISGHRSVSWYQQTPGQGLQFLFEYFSETQRNKGNFPGRFSGRQFSNSRSEMNVSTLELGDSALYLCASSLTIDATQYFGPGTRLLVL.

The V call is TRBV10-3, the J call TRBJ1-5. Germline assignment: CDR1 ENHRY and CDR2 SYGVKD. This CDR3 has 15 residues. CDR3 sequence: CAISESEGSNQPQHF.

This chain links TRBV5-1 with TRBJ2-1; TCRdb gives TRBD1 as the D gene, but with no DNA this cannot be confirmed. Germline-derived CDR1 and CDR2 are SGHRS and YFSETQ. This CDR3 contains 15 residues. CDR3: CASRVRDTSYNEQFF.

The chain combines TRBV27 with TRBJ2-2. The CDR3 contains 14 residues. Germline V gene data show CDR1 as MNHEY and CDR2 as SMNVEV (reference sequence). CDR3 amino acids: CASSLRHGTGELFF.

The chain carries TRBV10-3 and TRBJ2-2; TCRdb picks TRBD1, but there is no DNA to check that call. This CDR3 is built from 18 residues. Germline values: CDR1 ENHRY, CDR2 SYGVKD. Here the CDR3 reads CAIRVGQMGTFNTGELFF.

V gene TRBV7-2 combines with J gene TRBJ2-2; there is no DNA to check the TCRdb D call of TRBD1. Germline V CDR1 and CDR2: SGHTA, FQGNSA. The length of the CDR3 is 16 residues. The CDR3 protein is CASSLGAGPGTGELFF.

The chain uses TRBV20-1 and TRBJ2-1; lacking DNA, the TRBD2 call made by TCRdb goes unchecked. Per the germline V gene, CDR1 is DFQATT and CDR2 is SNEGSKA (reference sequence). The CDR3 is 15 amino acids. CDR3 residues: CSASPSGGIVGEQFF.

The J gene is TRBJ2-7, the V gene TRBV4-1; the TRBD1 assignment by TCRdb is unverifiable without DNA. Germline V gene lookup returns CDR1 MGHRA and CDR2 YSYEKL. The CDR3 is 15 amino acids. The CDR3 is CASSPLTGPSYEQYF.

The chain employs TRBV11-1 and TRBJ2-1; there is no DNA to check the TCRdb D call of TRBD1. CDR1 and CDR2 (germline): SGHAT, FQDESV (reference sequence). This CDR3 spans 16 amino acids. The CDR3 loop is CASSLTGSPSGNEQFF. Filled out from reference TRBV11-1 and TRBJ2-1, the complete variable domain reads EAEVAQSPRYKITEKSQAVAFWCDPISGHATLYWYRQILGQGPELLVQFQDESVVDDSQLPKDRFSAERLKGVDSTLKIQPAELGDSAMYLCASSLTGSPSGNEQFFGPGTRLTVL.

The chain links TRBV5-1 to TRBJ2-7; TCRdb's assignment of TRBD1 cannot be checked, as there is no DNA. The germline CDR1 and CDR2 sequences are SGHRS and YFSETQ. This CDR3 contains 14 residues. The CDR3 loop is CASSLEGDPYEQYF.

The gene calls are TRBV7-9 and TRBJ2-3; TCRdb gives TRBD2 as the D gene, but with no DNA this cannot be confirmed. CDR3 size: 17 residues. Germline V gene lookup returns CDR1 SEHNR and CDR2 FQNEAQ (reference sequence). This CDR3 is CASRQRLGEVSADTQYF.

The rearrangement joins TRBV6-2 or TRBV6-3 to TRBJ2-7; there is no DNA to check the TCRdb D call of TRBD1. There are 15 residues in the CDR3. Germline assignment: CDR1 MNHEY and CDR2 SVGEGT. The CDR3 here is CASKPPGSATREQYF.

V gene TRBV10-2 combines with J gene TRBJ2-5; TCRdb's D call, TRBD2, is unchecked because there is no DNA. Germline V lookup: CDR1 WSHSY, CDR2 SAAADI. This CDR3 spans 13 amino acids. The CDR3 region is CASSVAGRETQYF.

The chain employs TRBV14 and TRBJ2-7; with no DNA, the TCRdb D assignment of TRBD2 cannot be verified. This CDR3 region has 15 residues. In germline, CDR1 is SGHDN, CDR2 FVKESK. The CDR3 protein is CASSTRGTNPHEQYF. Using reference TRBV14 and TRBJ2-7 for the parts outside the CDR3, the full variable domain is EAGVTQFPSHSVIEKGQTVTLRCDPISGHDNLYWYRRVMGKEIKFLLHFVKESKQDESGMPNNRFLAERTGGTYSTLKVQPAELEDSGVYFCASSTRGTNPHEQYFGPGTRLTVT.

CDR3 in amino acids: CASRPTGHQPQHF. This chain uses TRBV27 with TRBJ1-5; TCRdb's D call of TRBD1 is untestable without DNA. Looked up from germline, CDR1 is MNHEY and CDR2 is SMNVEV (reference sequence). The CDR3 consists of 13 residues.

The chain has TRBV11-1 and TRBJ2-1; TCRdb calls TRBD1, which cannot be checked without DNA. CDR3 length: 16 residues. The germline CDR1 and CDR2 sequences are SGHAT and FQDESV (reference sequence). The CDR3 is CASSPQGTGPYNEQFF.

The gene calls are TRBV7-6 and TRBJ2-3; with no DNA, the TCRdb D assignment of TRBD1 cannot be verified. Germline CDR1 reads SGHVS; CDR2 reads FNYEAQ. The CDR3 runs 16 residues. The CDR3: CASSLMSAGLTDTQYF. The complete variable domain, with remaining parts taken from reference TRBV7-6 and TRBJ2-3, reads GAGVSQSPRYKVTKRGQDVALRCDPISGHVSLYWYRQALGQGPEFLTYFNYEAQQDKSGLPNDRFSAERPEGSISTLTIQRTEQRDSAMYRCASSLMSAGLTDTQYFGPGTRLTVL.

The J gene is TRBJ1-2, the V gene TRBV3-1; checking the TCRdb D call of TRBD1 is not possible without DNA. Germline V lookup: CDR1 LGHDT, CDR2 YNNKEL (reference sequence). The CDR3 totals 15 residues. The CDR3 loop is CASSQGGGTGYGYTF.

This rearrangement joins TRBV7-2 to TRBJ2-1; the D call from TCRdb, TRBD2, cannot be confirmed without DNA. The germline gives CDR1 SGHTA, CDR2 FQGNSA. This CDR3 region has 15 residues. The CDR3 sequence: CASSLGTSGRNKQFF. Complete variable domain (other parts from reference TRBV7-2 and TRBJ2-1): GAGVSQSPSNKVTEKGKDVELRCDPISGHTALYWYRQSLGQGLEFLIYFQGNSAPDKSGLPSDRFSAERTGGSVSTLTIQRTQQEDSAVYLCASSLGTSGRNKQFFGPGTRLTVL.

The chain joins TRBV20-1 to TRBJ2-1; as DNA is missing, the TRBD2 call by TCRdb cannot be tested. The CDR3 extends over 14 amino acids. Per germline, CDR1 DFQATT and CDR2 SNEGSKA (reference sequence). The CDR3 region is CSAPIAGSYNEQFF.

This chain connects TRBV5-1 to TRBJ1-6; without DNA, the TCRdb call of TRBD1 cannot be checked. This CDR3 spans 13 amino acids. CDR1 is SGHRS and CDR2 is YFSETQ in the germline V gene. CDR3 protein: CASSRDRGSPLHF.

CDR3: CASSARTQNTEAFF. The chain combines TRBV6-1 with TRBJ1-1. This CDR3 contains 14 residues. The germline V gene has CDR1 MNHNS and CDR2 SASEGT.